This entry lists 15 T cell receptor beta chains sequenced from one sample in a study of blood T cell repertoires in COVID-19. Libraries were prepared by immunoSEQ multiplex PCR; TCRdb keeps only in-frame clonotypes and omits some of them. Altogether roughly 250,000 clones are present, 87% being singletons, with the ten largest covering around 6%. The sequencing input was PBMCs or T cells enriched from blood (not recorded which). These receptors were collected from a woman aged 25-40 years with acute COVID-19.

The chain is built from TRBV7-8 and TRBJ1-2, with a weak D call TRBD1 (5 bases). This CDR3 comprises 14 residues. Deletions cut 2 bases from V and 4 bases from J, with 11 bases between. Germline assignment: CDR1 SGHVS and CDR2 FQNEAQ. The CDR3 bases are TGTGCCAGCAGCTTATTAGCCCAGGGCTATGGCTACACCTTC. As protein: CASSLLAQGYGYTF.

The chain carries TRBV10-3 and TRBJ1-4; 8 bases align to TRBD1. The germline gives CDR1 ENHRY, CDR2 SYGVKD. Unmatched junction bases numbered 8, after V lost 6 bases and J lost 5 bases. The CDR3 contains 15 residues. The CDR3 sequence: CAISRSGGGNEKLFF. In DNA, the CDR3 is TGTGCCATCAGCCGCTCAGGGGGCGGGAATGAAAAACTGTTTTTT.

The V gene is TRBV6-5, the J gene TRBJ1-1; no clear D. There are 14 residues in the CDR3. V was cut by 7 bases and J by 10 bases, with 22 bases left in between. Germline V gene lookup returns CDR1 MNHEY and CDR2 SVGAGI. The CDR3 sequence: CASTMSREGNVAFF. The DNA of the CDR3 is TGTGCCAGCACCATGTCCCGGGAGGGTAACGTAGCTTTCTTT.

This sequence joins TRBV5-1 and TRBJ2-3; the match to TRBD1 covers 11 bases. The CDR3 extends over 17 amino acids. The ends lost 4 bases at V and 3 bases at J; junction bases unmatched: 10. Germline V CDR1 and CDR2: SGHRS, YFSETQ. DNA of the CDR3: TGCGCCAGCAGCATTGGATTAGGACAGGGGGCAACAGATACGCAGTATTTT. Translation: CASSIGLGQGATDTQYF.

In its sample, this clone was seen once. The CDR3 DNA reads as TGTGCCAGCAGCCCCCTGCGGGGCAGCGAAGGCCCCCTCCACTTT. The encoded protein is CASSPLRGSEGPLHF. The rearrangement links TRBV11-2 to TRBJ1-6; weak D call: TRBD1 (5 bases). V gave up 5 bases and J gave up 13 bases, with 21 bases separating them. There are 15 residues in the CDR3. Germline lookup yields CDR1 SGHAT and CDR2 FQNNGV.

This clone has just a few counts. The chain combines TRBV7-6 with TRBJ1-4, with D unclear. CDR1 SGHVS and CDR2 FNYEAQ come from the germline V gene. CDR3 length: 12 residues. V lost 1 base to trimming and J lost 8 bases, with 5 bases between them. CDR3 protein: CASSLGAEKLFF. The CDR3 bases are TGTGCCAGCAGCTTAGGCGCAGAAAAACTGTTTTTT. The full variable domain, in which reference TRBV7-6 and TRBJ1-4 provide the parts outside the CDR3, is GAGVSQSPRYKVTKRGQDVALRCDPISGHVSLYWYRQALGQGPEFLTYFNYEAQQDKSGLPNDRFSAERPEGSISTLTIQRTEQRDSAMYRCASSLGAEKLFFGSGTQLSVL.

The rearrangement links TRBV6-6 to TRBJ1-2, with 7 bases identical to TRBD1. V trimming: 5 bases; J trimming: 2 bases; junction bases outside the gene matches: 8. Germline loops: CDR1 MNHNY, CDR2 SVGAGI (reference sequence). The CDR3 consists of 15 residues. The CDR3, as DNA: TGTGCCAGCAGTGGGCCGGGACAGCAAAACTATGGCTACACCTTC. It specifies CASSGPGQQNYGYTF.

The CDR3 DNA sequence: TGTGCCAGCAGTGCCTCATCTGGACAGACGAGCTCCTACAATGAGCAGTTCTTC. This encodes CASSASSGQTSSYNEQFF. The chain recombines TRBV2 with TRBJ2-1; tentative D call: TRBD1 (6 bases). V shed 4 bases and J shed 0 bases, with 19 bases lying between them. Germline CDR1 SNHLY, CDR2 FYNNEI. The length of the CDR3 is 18 residues.

The V call is TRBV5-1, the J call TRBJ2-5, with D maybe TRBD2 (5 bases). The CDR3 has 14 residues. Germline V gives CDR1 SGHRS, CDR2 YFSETQ. V lost 3 bases and J lost 1, with 10 bases in between. As DNA, the CDR3 is TGCGCCAGCAGCTGGGCGCTAGCCCAAGAGACCCAGTACTTC. This translates into CASSWALAQETQYF.

The genes are TRBV19 and TRBJ1-2; 7 nucleotides agree with TRBD1. Looked up from germline, CDR1 is LNHDA and CDR2 is SQIVND (reference sequence). V dropped 5 bases and J dropped 2; count of bases not matched to a gene: 5. CDR3 length equals 14 residues. CDR3 amino acids: CASSAGTENYGYTF. CDR3 nucleotide sequence: TGTGCCAGTAGTGCCGGGACAGAGAACTATGGCTACACCTTC.

CDR3 nucleotides: TGCAGCGCAAAAGCTGGAGGGGGCAATCAGCCCCAGCATTTT. This translates into CSAKAGGGNQPQHF. The chain carries TRBV29-1 and TRBJ1-5, with D maybe TRBD1 (5 bases). The CDR3 is made up of 14 amino acids. Germline V gives CDR1 SQVTM, CDR2 ANQGSEA. V lost 7 bases and J lost 2, with 15 bases in between.

The V and J genes are TRBV5-1 and TRBJ1-3, with a weak D call TRBD1 (6 bases). The CDR3 consists of 17 residues. CDR1 SGHRS and CDR2 YFSETQ come from the germline V gene. Trimming stripped 0 bases from V and 4 bases from J, with 17 bases between. The CDR3 nucleotides are TGCGCCAGCAGCTTGGGTCGACAGGACGCCCCCGGAAACACCATATATTTT. Protein sequence: CASSLGRQDAPGNTIYF.

This chain connects TRBV5-1 to TRBJ2-6; D call uncertain. Deletions cut 4 bases from V and 0 bases from J, with 11 bases between. Germline CDR1 and CDR2: SGHRS and YFSETQ. There are 16 residues in the CDR3. The CDR3: CASSLDTPSGANVLTF. As DNA, the CDR3 is TGCGCCAGCAGCCTTGACACGCCCTCTGGGGCCAACGTCCTGACTTTC.

The genes are TRBV24-1 and TRBJ1-5; 7 bases map to TRBD1. The germline gives CDR1 KGHDR, CDR2 SFDVKD. With 3 bases clipped from V and 3 bases from J, the junction kept 7 bases outside the gene matches. The CDR3 covers 16 residues. The CDR3 here is CATSDARDSYNQPQHF. CDR3 in DNA: TGTGCCACCAGTGATGCCCGGGACAGTTACAATCAGCCCCAGCATTTT.

The chain combines TRBV6-1 with TRBJ1-3; D call uncertain. Germline V lookup: CDR1 MNHNS, CDR2 SASEGT. The CDR3 is 16 amino acids. The germline V and J ends were trimmed by 4 bases and 2 bases, with 15 bases remaining between them. Here the CDR3 DNA reads TGTGCCAGCAGTGGGCAGACGACATTGACTGGAAACACCATATATTTT. This gives the protein CASSGQTTLTGNTIYF.